The 32 T cell receptor beta chains in this list originate from one sample, sequenced in a study of T cell repertoires in cytomegalovirus infection. For these receptors, no antigen is known. MiXCR, run by TCRdb on the reads, gives a single entry per CDR3 protein. The top ten hold about an eighth of the sample, which has fewer than 850,000 distinct CDR3 sequences, 25% to 35% seen once. The sequencing here drew on cultured CD8+ T cells from PBMCs, taken from culture after CMV antigen stimulation. The origin of the receptors is a human donor in good health (CMV status not recorded). Some clones in this sample may be carry-over from other donors' samples.

This chain connects TRBV10-3 to TRBJ2-1, with TRBD1 matching 8 bases. Germline V CDR1 and CDR2: ENHRY, SYGVKD. V lost 10 bases, J lost 0 bases, and 14 bases stayed unmatched. The CDR3 is 17 residues long. In nucleotides, the CDR3 is TGTGCCACCGGGTGGGCGTCGGACAGGGTCTCCTACAATGAGCAGTTCTTC. Amino acids: CATGWASDRVSYNEQFF.

This clonotype was seen only a few times. V gene TRBV12-3 or TRBV12-4 combines with J gene TRBJ2-2; D remains ambiguous. This CDR3 is built from 15 residues. V was trimmed by 3 bases and J by 0 bases, leaving 8 bases between them. The CDR3 DNA follows: TGTGCCAGCAGTTTTACGGCAACGAACACCGGGGAGCTGTTTTTT. Its translation is CASSFTATNTGELFF.

This clonotype has only a few counts. The chain is built from TRBV11-2 and TRBJ1-1, with D hard to call. The V end was cut by 5 bases, the J end by 9 bases, with 13 bases between. The CDR3 covers 12 residues. CDR1 is SGHAT, CDR2 FQNNGV, per germline. The DNA for the CDR3 is TGTGCCAGCAGCCAATTGGGCAGTCAAGCTTTCTTT. Translation gives CASSQLGSQAFF.

The rearrangement uses TRBV4-1 and TRBJ2-1; 10 bases map to TRBD1. Germline CDR1 and CDR2: MGHRA and YSYEKL. The CDR3 runs to 15 residues. After removal of 4 bases from V and 8 bases from J, the junction contained 8 bases not matched to a gene. The CDR3 bases are TGCGCCAGCAGCCCCTCCGACAGGGGGCTCTATGAGCAGTTCTTC. It encodes CASSPSDRGLYEQFF.

V is TRBV5-6 and J is TRBJ1-5; the match to TRBD1 covers 7 bases. CDR1 is SGHDT and CDR2 is YYEEEE in the germline V gene. The V gene end was trimmed by 5 bases and the J gene end by 0 bases; junction bases not matched to a gene: 8. This CDR3 is built from 16 residues. For the CDR3, the DNA is TGTGCCAGCAGTTTCCAGGGGGTGTATAGCAATCAGCCCCAGCATTTT. This codes for CASSFQGVYSNQPQHF.

The sample holds a few counts of this clonotype. The chain is built from TRBV6-2 or TRBV6-3 and TRBJ2-5; TRBD1 might be the D (6 bases). V gave up 4 bases and J gave up 2 bases, with 20 bases separating them. This CDR3 has 17 residues. Germline CDR1 MNHEY, CDR2 SVGEGT. CDR3 sequence (DNA): TGTGCCAGCAGTTCGTCAGGGGCCCTATCAGGACAAGAGACCCAGTACTTC. It codes for CASSSSGALSGQETQYF.

The gene calls are TRBV7-9 and TRBJ1-4; 10 positions agree with TRBD1. Germline V lookup: CDR1 SEHNR, CDR2 FQNEAQ (reference sequence). The V segment lost 5 bases and the J segment 7 bases; nucleotides outside the gene matches: 13. This CDR3 is 17 amino acids long. The CDR3 protein is CASSPFIGTGVSEKLFF. The CDR3 nucleotides are TGTGCCAGCAGCCCATTCATCGGGACAGGGGTCAGTGAAAAACTGTTTTTT.

The V gene is TRBV4-1, the J gene TRBJ2-5; maybe TRBD1 (7 bases). This CDR3 region has 14 residues. Trimming left V 7 bases short and J 1 base short, with 13 bases between. In germline, CDR1 is MGHRA, CDR2 YSYEKL. The CDR3 coding sequence is TGCGCCAGCAATCAGGGGGGAACCCAAGAGACCCAGTACTTC. Its protein product is CASNQGGTQETQYF.

The chain links TRBV25-1 to TRBJ1-5; weak D call: TRBD1 (5 bases). CDR3 length: 15 residues. Germline V gene data show CDR1 as MGHDK and CDR2 as SYGVNS. Trimming shortened V by 3 bases and J by 2 bases, and 11 bases separated the two germline ends. CDR3 sequence (DNA): TGTGCCAGCAGTGATGGGGGGTGGGGCAATCAGCCCCAGCATTTT. It codes for CASSDGGWGNQPQHF.

CDR3 sequence (DNA): TGTGCCACCAGCAGAGATGGAGCAGGGGTGAACTATGGCTACACCTTC. It is translated as CATSRDGAGVNYGYTF. The chain couples TRBV15 to TRBJ1-2; D is possibly TRBD1 (6 bases). The germline gives CDR1 LNHNV, CDR2 YYDKDF (reference sequence). V lost 0 bases, J lost 2 bases, and 13 bases lay in between. The CDR3 sequence is 16 residues long.

The rearrangement joins TRBV6-2 or TRBV6-3 to TRBJ1-5; the D is unclear. The CDR3 spans 13 residues. From germline, CDR1 is MNHEY and CDR2 SVGEGT. The V end lost 5 bases, the J end lost 3 bases, and 8 bases lay between the germline ends. The DNA for the CDR3 is TGTGCCAGCAGTCCAGGCTACAATCAGCCCCAGCATTTT. Its translation: CASSPGYNQPQHF.

This chain connects TRBV6-5 to TRBJ1-2, with TRBD1 matching 8 bases. This CDR3 has 16 amino acids. The junction had 11 bases not matched to a gene; V was cut back by 2 bases and J by 6 bases. CDR1 and CDR2 (germline): MNHEY, SVGAGI. CDR3 coding DNA: TGTGCCAGCAGTTACGGGTCAGAGACAGGGGTTGATGGCTACACCTTC. This encodes CASSYGSETGVDGYTF.

This clonotype has a handful of counts. The chain combines TRBV19 with TRBJ1-5, with D possibly being TRBD1 (5 bases). Germline loops: CDR1 LNHDA, CDR2 SQIVND (reference sequence). Deletions cut 6 bases from V and 0 bases from J, with 12 bases between. The CDR3 loop spans 15 amino acids. The CDR3 sequence is CASSFGHHSNQPQHF. The CDR3 bases are TGTGCCAGTAGCTTCGGACACCATAGCAATCAGCCCCAGCATTTT.

The V gene is TRBV12-5, the J gene TRBJ2-3; no reliable D call. The germline V gene encodes CDR1 LGHNT and CDR2 FRNRAP. Trimming cost V 3 bases and J 1 base, with 14 bases left between them. CDR3 length: 16 amino acids. The CDR3, as DNA: TGTGCTAGTGGTTTCCTCCTAGGCGGACGCACAGATACGCAGTATTTT. Protein sequence: CASGFLLGGRTDTQYF.

The rearrangement joins TRBV7-8 to TRBJ1-5; possibly TRBD1 for D (5 bases). The length of the CDR3 is 14 residues. The V end lost 4 bases, the J end lost 4 bases, and 11 bases lay between the germline ends. Germline assignment: CDR1 SGHVS and CDR2 FQNEAQ. CDR3 nucleotide sequence: TGTGCCAGCAGCTCAGGGATGGGGAATCAGCCCCAGCATTTT. Its protein is CASSSGMGNQPQHF.

There are a few counts of this clonotype. V is TRBV12-3 or TRBV12-4 and J is TRBJ1-1, with no clear D. Trimming left V 6 bases short and J 0 bases short, with 14 bases between. This CDR3 has 15 residues. CDR3 protein: CASSKRDKMNTEAFF. CDR3 nucleotides: TGTGCCAGCAGCAAGCGTGATAAGATGAACACTGAAGCTTTCTTT.

This chain joins TRBV10-3 and TRBJ2-1; 8 bases align to TRBD1. CDR1 is ENHRY and CDR2 is SYGVKD in the germline V gene. The J segment lost 5 bases and the V segment lost 2 bases, leaving 2 bases of the junction unmatched. This CDR3 has 14 residues. The CDR3 spells CAISETGGHNEQFF. Here the CDR3 DNA reads TGTGCCATCAGTGAGACAGGGGGACACAATGAGCAGTTCTTC.

The sample holds a few counts of this clonotype. J is TRBJ2-3 and V is TRBV6-5; maybe TRBD1 (6 bases). Germline V gene lookup returns CDR1 MNHEY and CDR2 SVGAGI. V shed 6 bases and J shed 1 base, with 11 bases lying between them. CDR3 length: 14 residues. The CDR3 here is CASRPWTGTDTQYF. The DNA for the CDR3 is TGTGCCAGCAGACCTTGGACAGGCACAGATACGCAGTATTTT.

J is TRBJ1-5 and V is TRBV20-1, with unresolved D. The V and J ends lost 4 bases and 0 bases respectively, with 4 bases between them. CDR1 is DFQATT and CDR2 is SNEGSKA in the germline V gene (reference sequence). The CDR3 covers 12 residues. The CDR3 sequence: CSAKHSNQPQHF. The CDR3, as DNA: TGCAGTGCTAAACATAGCAATCAGCCCCAGCATTTT.

As regards this clonotype: This may arise from a read error, as a much more abundant clone is one base away. The chain recombines TRBV27 with TRBJ1-2; the match to TRBD1 covers 7 bases. This CDR3 is 13 amino acids long. From germline, CDR1 is MNHEY and CDR2 SMNVEV (reference sequence). V dropped 7 bases and J dropped 11; count of bases not matched to a gene: 13. The CDR3 DNA reads as TGTGCCAGCACCTTGGTAGGGGGCTCTGGGTACACCTTC. Encoded protein: CASTLVGGSGYTF.

V usage is TRBV11-2 and J usage is TRBJ2-1; D gene ambiguous. CDR3 length equals 14 residues. The germline CDR1 and CDR2 sequences are SGHAT and FQNNGV. Between the trimmed V and J ends, which lost 0 bases and 8 bases, there was a span of 11 bases. Here the CDR3 reads CASSLDPLGDEQFF. CDR3 DNA: TGTGCCAGCAGCTTAGATCCTCTGGGCGATGAGCAGTTCTTC.

This clonotype was picked up a small number of times. Here the CDR3 DNA reads TGCGCCAGCAGCCCCAGAAGCGGGAACGGGGAGCTGTTTTTT. Amino acid sequence: CASSPRSGNGELFF. V usage is TRBV4-3 and J usage is TRBJ2-2, with 7 positions matching TRBD2. This CDR3 has 14 amino acids. Trimming took 4 bases from V and 7 from J; bases not matched to a gene: 6. CDR1 is LGHNA, CDR2 YSLEER, per germline.

This clonotype was picked up a small number of times. For the CDR3, the DNA is TGCGCCAGCAGCCAGTACCCAGGAGATGAAAAACTGTTTTTT. This gives the protein CASSQYPGDEKLFF. The V call is TRBV4-3, the J call TRBJ1-4; D remains ambiguous. CDR3 length equals 14 residues. Between the trimmed V and J ends, which lost 3 bases and 6 bases, there was a span of 11 bases. Germline CDR1 LGHNA, CDR2 YSLEER.

This clonotype was recorded at least ten times. The chain is built from TRBV7-2 and TRBJ2-7; D is unclear. This CDR3 is built from 12 residues. Per germline, CDR1 SGHTA and CDR2 FQGNSA. V was cut by 3 bases and J by 2 bases, with 5 bases left in between. CDR3 nucleotide sequence: TGTGCCAGCAGCTTCCCCCCCTACGAGCAGTACTTC. This gives the protein CASSFPPYEQYF.

J is TRBJ2-1 and V is TRBV19, with D possibly TRBD2 on 6 matching bases. With 4 bases removed from V and 8 bases from J, the gap between germline ends came to 12 bases. CDR1 and CDR2 (germline): LNHDA, SQIVND (reference sequence). This CDR3 is built from 13 residues. CDR3 nucleotides: TGTGCCAGTAGTACGGGGGAAGGCGATGAGCAGTTCTTC. Translated: CASSTGEGDEQFF.

CDR3 coding DNA: TGTGCCAGCAGCAGCGACAGAGAGTATAGTGGCTATGGCTACACCTTC. It is translated as CASSSDREYSGYGYTF. The rearrangement links TRBV4-2 to TRBJ1-2; the D gene is possibly TRBD1 (5 bases). Trimming pared 5 bases from V and 4 bases from J, leaving 20 bases between. Germline V gene data show CDR1 as LGHNA and CDR2 as YNFKEQ. The CDR3 length is 16 residues.

This clonotype was seen a few times. The rearrangement links TRBV27 to TRBJ1-1; TRBD1 agrees at 8 bases. The germline gives CDR1 MNHEY, CDR2 SMNVEV (reference sequence). V trimming: 4 bases; J trimming: 3 bases; junction bases outside the gene matches: 4. CDR3 length: 14 amino acids. In DNA, the CDR3 is TGTGCCAGCAGTTCAGCGGACAGGGACACTGAAGCTTTCTTT. Translation: CASSSADRDTEAFF.

There are a few counts of this clonotype. The gene calls are TRBV28 and TRBJ2-2, with TRBD1 matching 7 bases. Germline V lookup: CDR1 MDHEN, CDR2 SYDVKM. The CDR3 extends over 17 amino acids. V trimming: 3 bases; J trimming: 3 bases; junction bases outside the gene matches: 10. Written as DNA, the CDR3 is TGTGCCAGCAGTTTCCAGGCTGACAGGGAGTACACCGGGGAGCTGTTTTTT. This translates into CASSFQADREYTGELFF.

V usage is TRBV29-1 and J usage is TRBJ2-7, with D perhaps TRBD1 (6 bases). Germline-derived CDR1 and CDR2 are SQVTM and ANQGSEA. The V end lost 5 bases, the J end lost 11 bases, and 13 bases lay between the germline ends. The CDR3 consists of 10 residues. CDR3 sequence: CSVLQGTEYV. CDR3 sequence (DNA): TGCAGCGTTCTACAGGGTACGGAGTACGTC.

For the CDR3, the DNA is TGTGCCAGCACCCGTAGTGAGGGGGGGATGAACACTGAAGCTTTCTTT. Translating gives CASTRSEGGMNTEAFF. The chain employs TRBV9 and TRBJ1-1, with D perhaps TRBD1 (6 bases). The CDR3 runs to 16 residues. Germline loops: CDR1 SGDLS, CDR2 YYNGEE. With 6 bases removed from V and 0 bases from J, the gap between germline ends came to 18 bases.

This clonotype was observed a handful of times. The V gene is TRBV4-1, the J gene TRBJ2-7; weak D call: TRBD1 (5 bases). The length of the CDR3 is 14 residues. V was shortened by 1 base and J by 3 bases, with 10 bases between the two germline ends. CDR1 is MGHRA and CDR2 is YSYEKL in the germline V gene. In DNA form, the CDR3 reads TGCGCCAGCAGCCAAGGATTAGACAGCTACGAGCAGTACTTC. It yields the protein CASSQGLDSYEQYF.

This clonotype appeared many times. The rearrangement uses TRBV7-2 and TRBJ2-1, with 9 bases that match TRBD2. The CDR3 is made up of 19 amino acids. In germline, CDR1 is SGHTA, CDR2 FQGNSA. V lost 3 bases and J lost 2; bases outside the gene matches: 14. CDR3 protein: CASSFGRSGGSDPYNEQFF. CDR3 DNA: TGTGCCAGCAGCTTCGGGAGGAGCGGGGGGTCCGATCCCTACAATGAGCAGTTCTTC.